This T cell receptor (beta chain) was found in a study of beta chain features in type 1 diabetes. V dropped 3 bases and J dropped 3; count of bases not matched to a gene: 5. CDR1 is MNHEY and CDR2 is SVGAGI in the germline V gene. This CDR3 spans 15 amino acids. Findings and caveats of the study: All four CD4+ subsets from Type 1 diabetes patients carried moderately but significantly shorter TCRB CDR3s.

The isolated RNA, all of it, was reverse transcribed, so expressed TCRB transcripts were what got sequenced. The method was immunoSEQ multiplex PCR; TCRdb's version includes in-frame clones alone and lacks a portion of them. The data contain approximately 250,000 clones, around 24% of them singletons. As for this clone: Its antigen is not known.

This chain links TRBV6-5 with TRBJ2-7; TRBD1 aligns across 10 bases. The sequenced sample was naive CD4+ T cells from blood. The clonotype was recovered from a woman aged 30 to 39 with type 1 diabetes. The CDR3 nucleotides are TGTGCCAGCAGTTATGACAGGGGGCGCATCTACGAGCAGTACTTC. Protein sequence: CASSYDRGRIYEQYF.